This is a list of T cell receptor beta chains from one sample in a study of shared clonotypes between healthy human individuals. Here immunoSEQ multiplex PCR was the method, and the copy in TCRdb shows in-frame clones only, minus some. In the table there are more than 2 million clones, roughly 94% of which are singletons. The sequencing sample was made of naive CD4+ T cells sorted from blood. The receptors were sampled from a man younger than 30 in good health. Both conserved end residues are part of each CDR3. Fields, in order: V gene, J gene, D gene, clone size, CDR3 protein, CDR3 DNA. The D gene is left open where the match is weak. Part of the rows lack a size; the others show once, few, many or a class for expanded clones.

V gene: TRBV6-1
J gene: TRBJ2-2
D gene: NA
clone size: NA
CDR3 protein: CASSDRGTGELFF
CDR3 DNA: TGTGCCAGCAGTGATCGGGGCACCGGGGAGCTGTTTTTT

V gene: TRBV6-6
J gene: TRBJ1-5
D gene: TRBD1
clone size: NA
CDR3 protein: CASSPRQGQGNQPQHF
CDR3 DNA: TGTGCCAGCAGTCCCCGACAGGGCCAAGGCAATCAGCCCCAGCATTTT

V gene: TRBV5-1
J gene: TRBJ2-1
D gene: NA
clone size: NA
CDR3 protein: CASSLANEQFF
CDR3 DNA: TGCGCCAGCAGCCTTGCTAATGAGCAGTTCTTC

V gene: TRBV7-6
J gene: TRBJ2-5
D gene: NA
clone size: NA
CDR3 protein: CASSESGLPKKETQYF
CDR3 DNA: TGTGCCAGCAGCGAGTCGGGACTGCCTAAAAAAGAGACCCAGTACTTC

V gene: TRBV10-1
J gene: TRBJ2-3
D gene: TRBD1
clone size: NA
CDR3 protein: CASSLQGTADTQYF
CDR3 DNA: TGCGCCAGCAGCCTACAGGGGACGGCAGATACGCAGTATTTT

V gene: TRBV19
J gene: TRBJ2-4
D gene: TRBD2
clone size: NA
CDR3 protein: CASSIPPGRGGNKGVKNIQYF
CDR3 DNA: TGTGCCAGTAGTATACCCCCCGGGAGGGGAGGAAACAAGGGGGTGAAAAACATTCAGTACTTC

V gene: TRBV5-6
J gene: TRBJ2-1
D gene: TRBD2
clone size: NA
CDR3 protein: CASSYGGTSGSIYNEQFF
CDR3 DNA: TGTGCCAGCAGCTACGGCGGGACTAGCGGGAGTATATACAATGAGCAGTTCTTC

V gene: TRBV11-2
J gene: TRBJ1-1
D gene: NA
clone size: NA
CDR3 protein: CASSLVAGVRTEAFF
CDR3 DNA: TGTGCCAGCAGCTTAGTGGCAGGGGTGAGAACTGAAGCTTTCTTT

V gene: TRBV6-5
J gene: TRBJ2-5
D gene: TRBD1
clone size: NA
CDR3 protein: CASSYWGTGGGETQYF
CDR3 DNA: TGTGCCAGCAGTTACTGGGGGACAGGGGGCGGAGAGACCCAGTACTTC

V gene: TRBV2
J gene: TRBJ1-6
D gene: NA
clone size: few
CDR3 protein: CASRATGTQNSPLHF
CDR3 DNA: TGTGCCAGCAGGGCCACCGGGACACAGAATTCACCCCTCCACTTT

V gene: TRBV30
J gene: TRBJ1-4
D gene: NA
clone size: NA
CDR3 protein: CAWRIGSTNEKLFF
CDR3 DNA: TGTGCCTGGAGAATTGGGTCTACTAATGAAAAACTGTTTTTT

V gene: TRBV5-1
J gene: TRBJ2-1
D gene: NA
clone size: NA
CDR3 protein: CASSLPPGDEQFF
CDR3 DNA: TGCGCCAGCAGCTTGCCCCCCGGGGATGAGCAGTTCTTC

V gene: TRBV7-2
J gene: TRBJ1-4
D gene: NA
clone size: NA
CDR3 protein: CASRQAGRGEKLFF
CDR3 DNA: TGTGCCAGCAGGCAGGCTGGGCGGGGTGAAAAACTGTTTTTT

V gene: TRBV6-5
J gene: TRBJ2-1
D gene: NA
clone size: NA
CDR3 protein: CASRLAGTTYNEQFF
CDR3 DNA: TGTGCCAGCAGGCTAGCCGGGACCACCTACAATGAGCAGTTCTTC

V gene: TRBV7-2
J gene: TRBJ2-3
D gene: TRBD2
clone size: NA
CDR3 protein: CASSLTSGGIDTQYF
CDR3 DNA: TGTGCCAGCAGCTTAACTAGCGGGGGGATAGATACGCAGTATTTT

V gene: TRBV6-1
J gene: TRBJ2-3
D gene: TRBD1
clone size: NA
CDR3 protein: CAISESVQGTDTQYF
CDR3 DNA: TGTGCCATCAGTGAGTCTGTACAGGGGACAGATACGCAGTATTTT

V gene: TRBV18
J gene: TRBJ1-5
D gene: TRBD1
clone size: NA
CDR3 protein: CASSQTGGISNQPQHF
CDR3 DNA: TGTGCCAGCTCACAGACAGGGGGAATAAGTAATCAGCCCCAGCATTTT

V gene: TRBV15
J gene: TRBJ2-7
D gene: NA
clone size: NA
CDR3 protein: CATSPGDTASYEQYF
CDR3 DNA: TGTGCCACCAGCCCGGGGGACACTGCCTCCTACGAGCAGTACTTC

V gene: TRBV6-5
J gene: TRBJ1-4
D gene: NA
clone size: NA
CDR3 protein: CASSYSWEARLFF
CDR3 DNA: TGTGCCAGCAGTTACTCGTGGGAGGCGAGACTGTTTTTT

V gene: TRBV5-6
J gene: TRBJ2-3
D gene: TRBD2
clone size: NA
CDR3 protein: CASTDSGSTDTQYF
CDR3 DNA: TGTGCCAGCACCGATAGCGGGAGTACAGATACGCAGTATTTT

V gene: TRBV5-4
J gene: TRBJ2-5
D gene: TRBD2
clone size: NA
CDR3 protein: CASTGASGSRLVGETQYF
CDR3 DNA: TGTGCCAGCACGGGGGCTAGCGGGAGTCGGTTGGTTGGGGAGACCCAGTACTTC

V gene: TRBV6-5
J gene: TRBJ2-2
D gene: TRBD2
clone size: NA
CDR3 protein: CASRPSGANTGELFF
CDR3 DNA: TGTGCCAGCAGACCAAGCGGGGCGAACACCGGGGAGCTGTTTTTT

V gene: TRBV4-2
J gene: TRBJ2-7
D gene: TRBD2
clone size: NA
CDR3 protein: CASSQGGTSSYEQYF
CDR3 DNA: TGTGCCAGCAGCCAAGGTGGGACTAGTAGCTACGAGCAGTACTTC

V gene: TRBV5-1
J gene: TRBJ2-3
D gene: TRBD1
clone size: once
CDR3 protein: CASSLEGAKADTQYF
CDR3 DNA: TGCGCCAGCAGCTTGGAGGGGGCGAAGGCAGATACGCAGTATTTT

V gene: TRBV19
J gene: TRBJ2-2
D gene: TRBD1
clone size: NA
CDR3 protein: CASRTTGASYTGELFF
CDR3 DNA: TGTGCCAGTAGAACTACAGGGGCATCTTACACCGGGGAGCTGTTTTTT

V gene: TRBV6-6
J gene: TRBJ2-2
D gene: NA
clone size: NA
CDR3 protein: CASSYEDAYTGELFF
CDR3 DNA: TGTGCCAGCAGTTACGAAGACGCCTACACCGGGGAGCTGTTTTTT

V gene: TRBV7-5
J gene: TRBJ1-1
D gene: NA
clone size: NA
CDR3 protein: CARSNSWSVNTEAFF
CDR3 DNA: TGTGCCAGAAGTAATTCATGGTCGGTGAACACTGAAGCTTTCTTT

V gene: TRBV10-3
J gene: TRBJ2-7
D gene: TRBD2
clone size: NA
CDR3 protein: CAISEEEGGRAGGQYF
CDR3 DNA: TGTGCCATCAGTGAGGAAGAAGGCGGGAGGGCCGGTGGGCAGTACTTC

V gene: TRBV27
J gene: TRBJ2-7
D gene: TRBD1
clone size: NA
CDR3 protein: CASSRKPGQGVHEQYF
CDR3 DNA: TGTGCCAGCAGCCGTAAACCGGGACAGGGGGTGCACGAGCAGTACTTC

V gene: TRBV2
J gene: TRBJ2-7
D gene: TRBD1
clone size: NA
CDR3 protein: CASSDFTSPTGSYEQYF
CDR3 DNA: TGTGCCAGCAGTGACTTTACTTCCCCGACAGGGTCCTACGAGCAGTACTTC

V gene: TRBV7-8
J gene: TRBJ1-5
D gene: NA
clone size: NA
CDR3 protein: CASSFQQGGQPQHF
CDR3 DNA: TGTGCCAGCAGCTTTCAGCAGGGAGGACAGCCCCAGCATTTT

V gene: TRBV5-1
J gene: TRBJ1-4
D gene: NA
clone size: NA
CDR3 protein: CASSSAGHKYEKLFF
CDR3 DNA: TGCGCCAGCAGCTCTGCGGGCCACAAATACGAAAAACTGTTTTTT

V gene: TRBV12-1
J gene: TRBJ2-5
D gene: NA
clone size: NA
CDR3 protein: CASSSRWGPETQYF
CDR3 DNA: TGTGCCAGCAGCTCTCGTTGGGGGCCAGAGACCCAGTACTTC

V gene: TRBV21-1
J gene: TRBJ2-5
D gene: NA
clone size: NA
CDR3 protein: CASSKGEGGYQETQYF
CDR3 DNA: TGTGCCAGCAGCAAAGGGGAAGGGGGTTACCAAGAGACCCAGTACTTC

V gene: TRBV6-1
J gene: TRBJ1-6
D gene: NA
clone size: NA
CDR3 protein: CASSEIQGSYNSPLHF
CDR3 DNA: TGTGCCAGCAGCGAAATACAGGGCTCCTATAATTCACCCCTCCACTTT

V gene: TRBV27
J gene: TRBJ2-7
D gene: TRBD2
clone size: NA
CDR3 protein: CASSLRLVAGGSSYEQYF
CDR3 DNA: TGTGCCAGCAGTTTAAGGTTGGTAGCGGGAGGGAGCTCCTACGAGCAGTACTTC

V gene: TRBV2
J gene: TRBJ1-4
D gene: TRBD1
clone size: NA
CDR3 protein: CASKTGGHEKLFF
CDR3 DNA: TGTGCCAGCAAGACAGGGGGCCATGAAAAACTGTTTTTT

V gene: TRBV19
J gene: TRBJ1-4
D gene: NA
clone size: NA
CDR3 protein: CASSDYEGEKLFF
CDR3 DNA: TGTGCCAGTAGTGATTACGAGGGTGAAAAACTGTTTTTT

V gene: TRBV30
J gene: TRBJ2-1
D gene: NA
clone size: NA
CDR3 protein: CAWSVGPLGQFF
CDR3 DNA: TGTGCCTGGAGTGTAGGACCCCTTGGGCAGTTCTTC

V gene: TRBV6-5
J gene: TRBJ2-5
D gene: TRBD2
clone size: NA
CDR3 protein: CASSLFSGSGETQYF
CDR3 DNA: TGTGCCAGCAGTCTCTTTAGCGGGAGTGGGGAGACCCAGTACTTC

V gene: TRBV5-4
J gene: TRBJ2-2
D gene: NA
clone size: NA
CDR3 protein: CASSPPGGMNTGELFF
CDR3 DNA: TGTGCCAGCAGCCCCCCTGGCGGGATGAACACCGGGGAGCTGTTTTTT

V gene: TRBV5-1
J gene: TRBJ2-5
D gene: NA
clone size: NA
CDR3 protein: CASSLGASAQETQYF
CDR3 DNA: TGCGCCAGCAGCTTGGGGGCTAGCGCCCAAGAGACCCAGTACTTC

V gene: TRBV20-1
J gene: TRBJ1-1
D gene: NA
clone size: NA
CDR3 protein: CSAREQTEAFF
CDR3 DNA: TGCAGTGCTAGAGAGCAGACTGAAGCTTTCTTT

V gene: TRBV14
J gene: TRBJ1-1
D gene: NA
clone size: NA
CDR3 protein: CASSNLRGNTEAFF
CDR3 DNA: TGTGCCAGCAGCAATTTAAGGGGGAACACTGAAGCTTTCTTT

V gene: TRBV18
J gene: TRBJ2-7
D gene: NA
clone size: NA
CDR3 protein: CASSPQGRGSYEQYF
CDR3 DNA: TGTGCCAGCTCCCCTCAGGGCAGGGGCTCCTACGAGCAGTACTTC

V gene: TRBV7-9
J gene: TRBJ1-6
D gene: NA
clone size: NA
CDR3 protein: CASSLTGDNSPLHF
CDR3 DNA: TGTGCCAGCAGCCTCACAGGAGATAATTCACCCCTCCACTTT

V gene: TRBV29-1
J gene: TRBJ1-2
D gene: NA
clone size: NA
CDR3 protein: CSVDFGGYTF
CDR3 DNA: TGCAGCGTTGACTTCGGAGGCTACACCTTC

V gene: TRBV6-5
J gene: TRBJ2-5
D gene: TRBD1
clone size: NA
CDR3 protein: CASRTGGGKTQYF
CDR3 DNA: TGTGCCAGCAGGACAGGGGGCGGAAAGACCCAGTACTTC

V gene: TRBV6-1
J gene: TRBJ1-5
D gene: TRBD1
clone size: NA
CDR3 protein: CASSEVGQGGQPQHF
CDR3 DNA: TGTGCCAGCAGTGAAGTAGGACAGGGAGGTCAGCCCCAGCATTTT

V gene: TRBV5-1
J gene: TRBJ2-5
D gene: NA
clone size: NA
CDR3 protein: CASSLDATLETQYF
CDR3 DNA: TGCGCCAGCAGCTTGGATGCTACCTTGGAGACCCAGTACTTC

V gene: TRBV4-1
J gene: TRBJ1-2
D gene: NA
clone size: NA
CDR3 protein: CASSRQANYGYTF
CDR3 DNA: TGCGCCAGCAGCCGACAGGCTAACTATGGCTACACCTTC